This T cell receptor beta chain comes out of a study of OX40 agonist ivuxolimab in advanced cancers. As for the study more broadly: Ivuxolimab was an agonistic, fully human IgG2 monoclonal antibody directed against OX40 (CD134), a costimulatory receptor. Intravenous ivuxolimab was administered to patients every 2 weeks at six dose levels: 0.01, 0.1, 0.3, 1.5, 3 and 10 mg/kg. Among the roughly 52 dose-escalation patients, approximately 20 had hepatocellular carcinoma, approximately 15 melanoma, 9 renal cell carcinoma and 9 head and neck cancer. In the dose-escalation cohort, 70% to 85% of patients were male, and the mean age was approximately 55 years, with a range of about 23 to 85. Patients were allowed to have had prior anti-PD-1, anti-PD-L1 or anti-CTLA-4 therapy, and 30% to 40% of the dose-escalation patients had previously received checkpoint inhibitors. Partial responses occurred in three dose-escalation patients, of whom one had hepatocellular carcinoma and two had cutaneous melanoma. Peripheral TCRbeta sequencing was intended to test whether TCR sequence diversity was altered and clonal T-cell expansion was caused by ivuxolimab. The monotherapy dose-escalation portion (N ≈ 50 patients) of the phase I ivuxolimab trial is reported in the paper. The full study reports these points: At doses from 0.1 to 3.0 mg/kg, clonal expansion was seen in both CD4+ and CD8+ blood T cells between baseline and week 6. After ivuxolimab, expanded clones were on average more numerous among CD8+ T cells than among CD4+ T cells. Antigen specificity was not determined for the clonally expanded peripheral T cells. Partial responders in the 0.1-3.0 mg/kg groups had among the lowest normalized peripheral clonal expansion, especially among CD8+ T cells. Low levels of normalized T-cell clonal expansion were also seen in some nonresponding patients.

Patients with a history of autoimmune disease or receiving systemic immunosuppression were excluded from the trial. Peripheral blood for TCR sequencing was collected from all dose cohorts at baseline, on cycle 4 day 1, and on cycle 7 day 1. Samples came from an open-label, multicenter, first-in-human phase I dose-escalation trial of ivuxolimab. The trial enrolled adults with locally advanced or metastatic head and neck squamous cell, hepatocellular, melanoma or renal cell carcinoma. Before TCR sequencing, CD4+ T cells and CD8+ T cells from peripheral blood were sorted into separate populations. Remarks on this clone: Its antigen is still unknown. No much larger clonotype is one base removed from it; base qualities were not supplied.

Genomic DNA was isolated from the sorted cells so that the TCRbeta CDR3 region could be sequenced. TCRbeta CDR3 regions were sequenced using the immunoSEQ Assay. TCRdb re-hosts the immuneACCESS table, in-frame sequences only. Its copies lack some clones; in the studies checked, an unresolved V gene accounts for under half of them, and the cause for the rest is not known. The sample table lists about 98,000 clones, just under 95% of them with a count of one. Around 0.28% of the sample is in the top ten clones. The germline V gene encodes CDR1 ENHRY and CDR2 SYGVKD. Reading from cysteine to phenylalanine, the CDR3 counts 15 amino acids. Of all the DNA, just the CDR3 is kept, 45 bases in frame from base 1. V is pared back by 10 bases and J by 1 base, with 17 bases lying between the germline termini.

The source material was CD4+ or CD8+ T cells sorted from blood, sampled in a trial of the OX40 agonist ivuxolimab. The clonotype originates from an adult with an advanced solid tumor such as melanoma, head and neck, liver or kidney cancer. The rearranged chain carries TRBV10-3 and TRBJ1-5, with the identity of the D gene unclear. The nucleotide sequence is TGTGCCACCGGCCCCCCAGGCCCGAGCAATCAGCCCCAGCATTTT. This gives the protein CATGPPGPSNQPQHF.